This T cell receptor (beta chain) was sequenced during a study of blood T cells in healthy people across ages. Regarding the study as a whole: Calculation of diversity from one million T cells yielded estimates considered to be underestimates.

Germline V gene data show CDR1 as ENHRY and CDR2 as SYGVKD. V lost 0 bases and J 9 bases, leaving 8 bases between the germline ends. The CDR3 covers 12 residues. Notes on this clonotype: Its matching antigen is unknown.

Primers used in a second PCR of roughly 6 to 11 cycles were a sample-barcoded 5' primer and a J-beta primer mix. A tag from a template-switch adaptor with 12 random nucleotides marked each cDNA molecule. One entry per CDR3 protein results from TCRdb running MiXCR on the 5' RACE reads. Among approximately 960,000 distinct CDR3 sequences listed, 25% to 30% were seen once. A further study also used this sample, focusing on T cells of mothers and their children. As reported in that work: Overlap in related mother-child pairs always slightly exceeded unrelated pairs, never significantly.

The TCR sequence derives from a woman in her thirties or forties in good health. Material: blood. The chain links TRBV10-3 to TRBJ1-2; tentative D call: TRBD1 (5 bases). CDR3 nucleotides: TGTGCCATCAGTGAGTCGGGGGGTAGCTACACCTTC. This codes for CAISESGGSYTF.